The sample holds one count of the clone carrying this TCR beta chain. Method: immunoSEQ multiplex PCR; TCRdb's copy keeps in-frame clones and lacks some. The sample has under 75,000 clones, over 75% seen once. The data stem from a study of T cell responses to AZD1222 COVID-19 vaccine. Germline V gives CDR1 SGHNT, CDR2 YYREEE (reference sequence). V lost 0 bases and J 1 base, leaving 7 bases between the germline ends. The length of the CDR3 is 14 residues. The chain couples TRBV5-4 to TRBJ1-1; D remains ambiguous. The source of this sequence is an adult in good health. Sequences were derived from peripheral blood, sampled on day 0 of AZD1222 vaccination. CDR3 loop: CASSLAGWNTEAFF. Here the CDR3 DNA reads TGTGCCAGCAGCTTGGCTGGCTGGAACACTGAAGCTTTCTTT.